This T cell receptor beta chain was recorded in a study of T cell responses to AZD1222 COVID-19 vaccine. V lost 4 bases, J lost 3 bases, and 3 bases stayed unmatched. CDR3 length equals 14 residues. Germline V gene data show CDR1 as SGHTA and CDR2 as FQGNSA. Generated by immunoSEQ multiplex PCR, the TCRdb table keeps only in-frame clones and is missing some. The sample has about 150,000 clones; roughly nine tenths are singletons. Sequencing used peripheral blood, obtained after recovery from COVID-19. The TCR was taken from an adult who had recovered from COVID-19. The J gene is TRBJ2-7, the V gene TRBV7-2; 10 positions agree with TRBD1. The CDR3 DNA sequence: TGTGCCAGCAGCTCCCGGACAGGGGGCTACGAGCAGTACTTC. This encodes CASSSRTGGYEQYF.